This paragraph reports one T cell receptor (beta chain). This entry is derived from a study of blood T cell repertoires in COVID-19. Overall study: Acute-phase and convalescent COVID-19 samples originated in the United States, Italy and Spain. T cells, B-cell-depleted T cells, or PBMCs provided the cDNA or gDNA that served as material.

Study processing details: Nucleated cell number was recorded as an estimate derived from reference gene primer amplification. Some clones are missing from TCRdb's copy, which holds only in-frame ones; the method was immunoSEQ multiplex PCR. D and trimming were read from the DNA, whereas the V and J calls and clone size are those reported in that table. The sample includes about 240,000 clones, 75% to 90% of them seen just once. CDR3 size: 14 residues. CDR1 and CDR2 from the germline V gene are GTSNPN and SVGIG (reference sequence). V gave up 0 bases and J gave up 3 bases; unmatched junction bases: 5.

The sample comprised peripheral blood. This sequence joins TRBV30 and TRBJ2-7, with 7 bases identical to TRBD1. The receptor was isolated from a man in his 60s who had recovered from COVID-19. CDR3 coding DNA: TGTGCCTGGAGTGTTCCGGGACAGTTCTACGAGCAGTACTTC. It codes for CAWSVPGQFYEQYF.